This T cell receptor beta chain was obtained from a study of CD8 T cells in Susac syndrome. Roughly 0.45 to 1 ug RNA was reverse transcribed with random hexamers. TCRdb used MiXCR to reprocess the immunoSEQ multiplex PCR reads, holding one entry per CDR3 protein. The data contain some 150,000 distinct CDR3 sequences, around 95% of them singletons. This CDR3 region has 13 residues. Germline CDR1 reads DFQATT; CDR2 reads SNEGSKA (reference sequence). V lost 5 bases and J lost 9; bases outside the gene matches: 7. The sequenced material came from CD8+ T cells from PBMCs. The rearrangement joins TRBV20-1 to TRBJ2-5; 12 bases are a match to TRBD2. The TCR comes from a human donor with multiple sclerosis. Written as DNA, the CDR3 is TGCAGTGCTTCCGATCCTAGCGGGGGGGCCCAGTACTTC. Amino acid sequence: CSASDPSGGAQYF.